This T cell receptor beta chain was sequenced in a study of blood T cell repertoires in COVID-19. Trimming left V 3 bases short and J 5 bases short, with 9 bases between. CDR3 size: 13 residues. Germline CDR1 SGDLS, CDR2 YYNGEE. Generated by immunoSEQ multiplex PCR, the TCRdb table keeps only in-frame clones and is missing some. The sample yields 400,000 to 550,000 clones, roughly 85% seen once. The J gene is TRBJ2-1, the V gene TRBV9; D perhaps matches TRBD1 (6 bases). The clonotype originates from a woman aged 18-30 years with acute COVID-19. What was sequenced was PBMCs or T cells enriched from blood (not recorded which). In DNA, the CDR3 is TGTGCCAGCAGCGGGGGGCAGGACAATGAGCAGTTCTTC. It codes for CASSGGQDNEQFF.